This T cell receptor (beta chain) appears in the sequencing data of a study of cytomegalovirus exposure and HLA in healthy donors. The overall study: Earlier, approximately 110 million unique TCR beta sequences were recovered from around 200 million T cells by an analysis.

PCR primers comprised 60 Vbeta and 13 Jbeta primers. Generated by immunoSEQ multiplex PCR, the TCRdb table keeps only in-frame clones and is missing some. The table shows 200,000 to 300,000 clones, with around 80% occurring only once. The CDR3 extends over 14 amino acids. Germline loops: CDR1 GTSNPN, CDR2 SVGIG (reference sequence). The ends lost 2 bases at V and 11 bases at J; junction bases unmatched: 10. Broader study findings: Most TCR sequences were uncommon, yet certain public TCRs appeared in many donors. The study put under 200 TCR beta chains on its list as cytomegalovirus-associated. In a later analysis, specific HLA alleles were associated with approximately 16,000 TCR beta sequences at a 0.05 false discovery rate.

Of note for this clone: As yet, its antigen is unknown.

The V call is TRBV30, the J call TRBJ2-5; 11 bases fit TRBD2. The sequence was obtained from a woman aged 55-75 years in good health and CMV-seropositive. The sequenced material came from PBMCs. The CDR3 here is CAWSPGTSGIYQYF. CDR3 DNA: TGTGCCTGGAGTCCGGGGACTAGCGGCATTTATCAGTACTTC.